This T cell receptor (beta chain) was profiled in a study of PD-L1 blockade in urothelial cancer. The wider study: Tumor specimens possessed a median of about 1,500 T cells.

What went into each PCR as a spike was synthetic TCR analog templates. TCRdb's copy holds only in-frame clones and misses some; the assay was immunoSEQ multiplex PCR. The repertoire holds 35,000 or so clones, with 35% to 40% as singletons. Germline values: CDR1 MRHNA, CDR2 SNTAGT. CDR3 size: 16 residues. V was cut by 2 bases and J by 1 base, with 12 bases left in between. V and J are TRBV6-4 and TRBJ2-4; TRBD1 might be the D (5 bases). The source is a man aged 60 to 69 with urothelial cancer. The specimen was tumor tissue, collected before atezolizumab (anti-PD-L1) treatment. For the CDR3, the DNA is TGTGCCAGCAGTGACCCCCGGGCAGGGGCCAAAAACATTCAGTACTTC. Protein: CASSDPRAGAKNIQYF.